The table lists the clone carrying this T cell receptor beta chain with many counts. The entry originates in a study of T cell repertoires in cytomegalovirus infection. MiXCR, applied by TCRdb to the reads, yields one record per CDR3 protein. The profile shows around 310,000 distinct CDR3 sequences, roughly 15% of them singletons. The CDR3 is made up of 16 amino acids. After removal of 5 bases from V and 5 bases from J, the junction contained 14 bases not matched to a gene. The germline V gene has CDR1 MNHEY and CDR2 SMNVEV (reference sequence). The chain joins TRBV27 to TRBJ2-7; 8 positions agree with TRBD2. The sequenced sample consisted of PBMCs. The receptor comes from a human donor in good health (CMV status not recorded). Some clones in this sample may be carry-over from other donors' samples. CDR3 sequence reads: CASSPLGFGGADEQYF. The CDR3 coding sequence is TGTGCCAGCAGTCCACTAGGGTTCGGGGGGGCGGACGAGCAGTACTTC.